A single sample is the source of the 32 T cell receptor beta chains below, sequenced in a study of control samples from healthy donors and cancer patients. The repertoire was sequenced with immunoSEQ multiplex PCR; TCRdb's copy has only in-frame clones and lacks some. The sample includes 100,000 to 150,000 clones, 80% to 95% seen only once; the top ten take less than 2.5%. Sequenced sample: blood. These receptors came from a man younger than 30 in good health.

The chain carries TRBV12-3 or TRBV12-4 and TRBJ1-1, with a possible D match to TRBD1 (5 bases). V shed 7 bases and J shed 4 bases, with 13 bases lying between them. The CDR3 totals 13 residues. The chain's CDR3 is CASILRGATEAFF. CDR3 in DNA: TGTGCCAGCATTTTGAGAGGGGCCACTGAAGCTTTCTTT.

The chain combines TRBV5-1 with TRBJ1-1; no reliable D call. Germline V gene lookup returns CDR1 SGHRS and CDR2 YFSETQ. Trimming removed 1 base at V and 1 base at J, with 14 bases between. The length of the CDR3 is 16 residues. The CDR3 is CASSLTPQIPNTEAFF. The DNA for the CDR3 is TGCGCCAGCAGCTTGACCCCACAGATACCGAACACTGAAGCTTTCTTT.

V gene TRBV19 combines with J gene TRBJ2-3; TRBD2 aligns across 12 bases. CDR3 length equals 15 residues. Germline V gene lookup returns CDR1 LNHDA and CDR2 SQIVND (reference sequence). V lost 9 bases to trimming and J lost 1 base; unmatched junction nucleotides: 5. DNA for the CDR3: TGTGCCAGCGGGACTAGCGGGTATGGCACAGATACGCAGTATTTT. This encodes CASGTSGYGTDTQYF.

V usage is TRBV3-1 (or the pseudogene TRBV3-2) and J usage is TRBJ1-5, with D hard to call. This CDR3 is 15 amino acids long. V dropped 0 bases and J dropped 4 bases, with 10 bases sitting between them. Germline CDR1 and CDR2: LGHDT and YNNKEL (reference sequence). The CDR3 sequence is CASSQDPGWNQPQHF. In DNA form, the CDR3 reads TGTGCCAGCAGCCAAGATCCGGGGTGGAATCAGCCCCAGCATTTT.

The V call is TRBV3-1 (or the pseudogene TRBV3-2), the J call TRBJ2-1; 9 bases align to TRBD1. Germline-derived CDR1 and CDR2 are LGHDT and YNNKEL (reference sequence). The CDR3 contains 16 residues. The junction had 6 bases not matched to a gene; V was cut back by 2 bases and J by 4 bases. Written as DNA, the CDR3 is TGTGCCAGCAGCCAACCCGGGACAGGGCTTTACAATGAGCAGTTCTTC. Its translation: CASSQPGTGLYNEQFF.

The V and J genes are TRBV21-1 and TRBJ2-7; the D call in the table, TRBD1, was not verified against the DNA. TRBV21-1 is a known pseudogene. The CDR3 is 15 residues long. The CDR3, as DNA: TGTGCCAAGAGGGGGGGACAGGCGGACCCCTACGAGCAGTACTTC. Translated: CAKRGGQADPYEQYF.

The chain couples TRBV6-4 to TRBJ2-7; 10 bases agree with TRBD1. V trimming: 6 bases; J trimming: 3 bases; junction bases outside the gene matches: 5. The germline gives CDR1 MRHNA, CDR2 SNTAGT. This CDR3 region has 14 residues. DNA of the CDR3: TGTGCCAGCAGAAAGGACAGGGGGGACTACGAGCAGTACTTC. As protein: CASRKDRGDYEQYF.

The chain uses TRBV19 and TRBJ1-1; the D gene is possibly TRBD1 (6 bases). Germline V gene sequence: CDR1 LNHDA, CDR2 SQIVND (reference sequence). V dropped 7 bases and J dropped 0 bases, with 12 bases sitting between them. The CDR3 covers 14 residues. The CDR3 DNA follows: TGTGCCAGTACAGGGGCTTCCATGAACACTGAAGCTTTCTTT. It codes for CASTGASMNTEAFF. The variable domain in full, completed from reference TRBV19 and TRBJ1-1, reads DGGITQSPKYLFRKEGQNVTLSCEQNLNHDAMYWYRQDPGQGLRLIYYSQIVNDFQKGDIAEGYSVSREKKESFPLTVTSAQKNPTAFYLCASTGASMNTEAFFGQGTRLTVV.

V gene TRBV5-1 combines with J gene TRBJ2-1, with 10 bases identical to TRBD1. Germline CDR1 and CDR2: SGHRS and YFSETQ. V lost 4 bases to trimming and J lost 4 bases; unmatched junction nucleotides: 2. This CDR3 spans 14 amino acids. This chain's CDR3 is CASSQGQGYNEQFF. The CDR3 bases are TGCGCCAGCAGCCAGGGACAGGGGTACAATGAGCAGTTCTTC.

V and J are TRBV2 and TRBJ1-1; 10 bases are shared with TRBD1. V trimming: 6 bases; J trimming: 1 base; junction bases outside the gene matches: 2. In germline, CDR1 is SNHLY, CDR2 FYNNEI. The CDR3 runs to 14 residues. CDR3 sequence reads: CASRWTGGNTEAFF. The DNA of the CDR3 is TGTGCCAGCAGGTGGACAGGGGGGAACACTGAAGCTTTCTTT.

This chain connects TRBV30 to TRBJ1-2; D gene uncertain. Trimming cost V 2 bases and J 5 bases, with 6 bases left between them. The CDR3 is made up of 11 amino acids. CDR1 is GTSNPN, CDR2 SVGIG, per germline (reference sequence). This CDR3 reads CAWSRFYGYTF. The CDR3 DNA follows: TGTGCCTGGAGTAGGTTTTATGGCTACACCTTC.

This clone was recorded once. The CDR3 sequence: CATSRDRGGQFVELFF. The CDR3 DNA reads as TGTGCCACCAGCAGAGATCGAGGCGGACAATTTGTGGAACTGTTTTTT. The V and J genes are TRBV15 and TRBJ1-4; maybe TRBD1 (5 bases). Germline assignment: CDR1 LNHNV and CDR2 YYDKDF (reference sequence). V was shortened by 0 bases and J by 12 bases, with 20 bases between the two germline ends. This CDR3 has 16 residues.

This clone was counted only a few times. Written as DNA, the CDR3 is TGTGCCAGCAGTGATCCGACAGGCCTAAAGGGCTACACCTTC. It is translated as CASSDPTGLKGYTF. This chain uses TRBV6-1 with TRBJ1-2, with a tentative D call TRBD1 (6 bases). The CDR3 totals 14 residues. The germline V and J ends were trimmed by 3 bases and 8 bases, with 16 bases remaining between them. Germline assignment: CDR1 MNHNS and CDR2 SASEGT.

The chain is built from TRBV28 and TRBJ1-1; D is uncertain. The CDR3 covers 15 residues. Trimming took 5 bases from V and 0 from J, leaving 13 bases between them. Germline V gives CDR1 MDHEN, CDR2 SYDVKM. Written as DNA, the CDR3 is TGTGCCAGCAGTCCCCTCCAGAGCATGAACACTGAAGCTTTCTTT. Amino acids: CASSPLQSMNTEAFF. The variable domain in full, completed from reference TRBV28 and TRBJ1-1, reads DVKVTQSSRYLVKRTGEKVFLECVQDMDHENMFWYRQDPGLGLRLIYFSYDVKMKEKGDIPEGYSVSREKKERFSLILESASTNQTSMYLCASSPLQSMNTEAFFGQGTRLTVV.

The rearrangement links TRBV2 to TRBJ2-6; either TRBD1 or TRBD2 may supply D (5 bases each). The V gene's germline CDR1 is SNHLY and CDR2 FYNNEI. V lost 0 bases and J lost 4, with 13 bases in between. There are 17 residues in the CDR3. In DNA, the CDR3 is TGTGCCAGCAGTGAAGCGACCTCAGGGACCGGGGCCAACGTCCTGACTTTC. It specifies CASSEATSGTGANVLTF.

The chain recombines TRBV7-5 with TRBJ2-7. TRBV7-5 has pseudogene status. The length of the CDR3 is 17 residues. CDR3 DNA: TGTGCCAGAAGCTTAATCGAATACGCGGACGAGGTTCGGGAGCAGTACGTC. Its translation is CARSLIEYADEVREQYV.

This clone was observed a handful of times. The chain joins TRBV4-2 to TRBJ1-4; 12 bases map to TRBD1. This CDR3 region has 20 residues. The J segment lost 2 bases and the V segment lost 6 bases, leaving 16 bases of the junction unmatched. The germline gives CDR1 LGHNA, CDR2 YNFKEQ. This chain's CDR3 is CASRTAGDRGRWATNEKLFF. DNA for the CDR3: TGTGCCAGCAGGACCGCCGGGGACAGGGGGCGTTGGGCTACTAATGAAAAACTGTTTTTT.

This chain links TRBV19 with TRBJ2-1, with 9 bases fitting TRBD2. CDR3 length equals 16 residues. The V gene's germline CDR1 is LNHDA and CDR2 SQIVND (reference sequence). V shed 2 bases and J 8 bases; nucleotides not matched to a gene: 10. Here the CDR3 DNA reads TGTGCCAGTAGTATATTGATGAGGGGCGGGAGGGATGAGCAGTTCTTC. Amino acid sequence: CASSILMRGGRDEQFF.

This clone was recorded once. This chain connects TRBV7-2 to TRBJ2-5; a possible D gene is TRBD2 (8 bases). The germline V gene encodes CDR1 SGHTA and CDR2 FQGNSA. The CDR3 spans 17 residues. Trimming removed 5 bases at V and 6 bases at J, with 25 bases between. DNA of the CDR3: TGTGCCAGCAGCCGGGGGGGAACCGGGACAGCTGAGAAGACCCAGTACTTC. Protein sequence: CASSRGGTGTAEKTQYF.

This rearrangement joins TRBV6-1 to TRBJ1-2, with D hard to call. Trimming shortened V by 1 base and J by 2 bases, and 17 bases separated the two germline ends. This CDR3 spans 17 amino acids. Per germline, CDR1 MNHNS and CDR2 SASEGT. CDR3 in amino acids: CASSEGGYGLRNYGYTF. DNA for the CDR3: TGTGCCAGCAGTGAAGGAGGCTACGGCCTCCGGAACTATGGCTACACCTTC.

This clone was detected only once. The V and J genes are TRBV6-5 and TRBJ2-7, with D maybe TRBD1 (6 bases). V lost 5 bases and J 4 bases, leaving 18 bases between the germline ends. CDR1 and CDR2 (germline): MNHEY, SVGAGI. This CDR3 is built from 15 residues. CDR3: CASSRDPDSPYEQYF. The DNA for the CDR3 is TGTGCCAGCAGTCGCGACCCGGACAGCCCTTACGAGCAGTACTTC.

The rearrangement joins TRBV7-9 to TRBJ1-1; unclear D gene. The CDR3 is 14 amino acids. V was clipped by 3 bases and J by 1 base, with 9 bases between them. Germline-derived CDR1 and CDR2 are SEHNR and FQNEAQ (reference sequence). The DNA for the CDR3 is TGTGCCAGCAGCTTCTCGGTCCAGAACACTGAAGCTTTCTTT. It translates to CASSFSVQNTEAFF.

This clone was seen a few times. The rearrangement links TRBV27 to TRBJ1-5, with TRBD1 as a possible D gene (5 bases). V was shortened by 5 bases and J by 7 bases, with 18 bases between the two germline ends. In germline, CDR1 is MNHEY, CDR2 SMNVEV (reference sequence). This CDR3 is 15 amino acids long. The CDR3 DNA follows: TGTGCCAGCAGTGCAATCGGGGGATCGGGGCAGCCCCAGCATTTT. The encoded protein is CASSAIGGSGQPQHF.

V gene TRBV5-1 combines with J gene TRBJ2-5; D is undetermined. V lost 7 bases and J 2 bases, leaving 6 bases between the germline ends. CDR3 length equals 11 residues. Germline values: CDR1 SGHRS, CDR2 YFSETQ. The CDR3 coding sequence is TGCGCCAGCCAGAGACAAGAGACCCAGTACTTC. This encodes CASQRQETQYF.

Only a few counts were recorded for this clone. The V and J genes are TRBV7-9 and TRBJ2-1; 11 bases agree with TRBD2. Germline V lookup: CDR1 SEHNR, CDR2 FQNEAQ (reference sequence). With V trimmed by 4 bases and J by 0 bases, 11 bases remained unmatched. The CDR3 sequence is 19 residues long. The CDR3 loop is CASSSSGGPIKISYNEQFF. In DNA, the CDR3 is TGTGCCAGCAGCTCTAGCGGGGGGCCAATAAAGATCTCCTACAATGAGCAGTTCTTC. The complete variable domain, with remaining parts taken from reference TRBV7-9 and TRBJ2-1, reads DTGVSQNPRHKITKRGQNVTFRCDPISEHNRLYWYRQTLGQGPEFLTYFQNEAQLEKSRLLSDRFSAERPKGSFSTLEIQRTEQGDSAMYLCASSSSGGPIKISYNEQFFGPGTRLTVL.

The V gene is TRBV12-3 or TRBV12-4, the J gene TRBJ1-2; D is unclear. V lost 1 base to trimming and J lost 6 bases, with 9 bases between them. The CDR3 spans 13 residues. CDR3 DNA sequence: TGTGCCAGCAGTTTAGGGCGTTGGAATGGCTACACCTTC. Translated, it gives CASSLGRWNGYTF.

The chain joins TRBV12-5 to TRBJ2-1, with 11 bases matching TRBD2. The CDR3 extends over 18 amino acids. CDR1 and CDR2 (germline): LGHNT, FRNRAP. The ends lost 0 bases at V and 0 bases at J; junction bases unmatched: 4. DNA of the CDR3: TGTGCTAGTGGTTTGGTGCTAGCGGGAGGACCCTCCTACAATGAGCAGTTCTTC. This gives the protein CASGLVLAGGPSYNEQFF.

The chain uses TRBV30 and TRBJ2-7; TRBD1 aligns across 10 bases. Germline V gene sequence: CDR1 GTSNPN, CDR2 SVGIG (reference sequence). This CDR3 region has 13 residues. V lost 3 bases, J lost 5 bases, and 4 bases stayed unmatched. The CDR3: CAWSGTGVHEQYV. CDR3 DNA: TGTGCCTGGAGCGGGACAGGGGTTCACGAGCAGTACGTC.

The chain carries TRBV2 and TRBJ2-5, with D unresolved. CDR3 size: 13 residues. CDR1 is SNHLY and CDR2 is FYNNEI in the germline V gene. With 3 bases removed from V and 0 bases from J, the gap between germline ends came to 5 bases. CDR3 in amino acids: CASSDGHQETQYF. CDR3 bases: TGTGCCAGCAGTGATGGACACCAAGAGACCCAGTACTTC.

The chain recombines TRBV13 with TRBJ2-3, with D unclear. V was cut by 5 bases and J by 1 base, with 10 bases left in between. This CDR3 spans 14 amino acids. In germline, CDR1 is PRHDT, CDR2 FYEKMQ (reference sequence). CDR3 in DNA: TGTGCCAGCAGCCCAGGACCCGGCACAGATACGCAGTATTTT. Encoded protein: CASSPGPGTDTQYF.

The CDR3 DNA reads TGTGCCAGCAGCTTAACGGTGGCTCAGCCCCAGCATTTT. Protein: CASSLTVAQPQHF. The J gene is TRBJ1-5, the V gene TRBV7-6; D gene uncertain. Between the trimmed V and J ends, which lost 2 bases and 6 bases, there was a span of 8 bases. The V gene's germline CDR1 is SGHVS and CDR2 FNYEAQ. The CDR3 runs 13 residues.

The chain joins TRBV5-4 to TRBJ2-1; 8 nucleotides align to TRBD2. The CDR3 has 15 residues. Trimming took 5 bases from V and 5 from J; bases not matched to a gene: 9. CDR1 SGHNT and CDR2 YYREEE come from the germline V gene (reference sequence). The CDR3 sequence: CASSVGTRSNNEQFF. As DNA, the CDR3 is TGTGCCAGCAGTGTTGGGACTAGATCAAACAATGAGCAGTTCTTC.